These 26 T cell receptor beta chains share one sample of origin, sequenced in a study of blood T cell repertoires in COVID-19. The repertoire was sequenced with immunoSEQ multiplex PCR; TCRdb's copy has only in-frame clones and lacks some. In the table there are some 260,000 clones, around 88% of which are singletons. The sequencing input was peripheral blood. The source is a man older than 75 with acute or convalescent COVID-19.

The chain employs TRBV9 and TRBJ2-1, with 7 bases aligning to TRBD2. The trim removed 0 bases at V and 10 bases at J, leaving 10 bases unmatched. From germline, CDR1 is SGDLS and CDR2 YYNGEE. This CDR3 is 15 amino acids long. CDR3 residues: CASSVASGASPEQFF. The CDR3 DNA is TGTGCCAGCAGCGTAGCTAGCGGCGCCTCTCCCGAGCAGTTCTTC.

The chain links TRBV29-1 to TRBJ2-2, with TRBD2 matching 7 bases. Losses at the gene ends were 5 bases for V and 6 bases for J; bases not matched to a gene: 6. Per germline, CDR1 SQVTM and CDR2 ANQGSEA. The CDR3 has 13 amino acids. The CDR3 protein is CSVRISGSGELFF. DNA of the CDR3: TGCAGCGTTCGGATTAGCGGGTCCGGGGAGCTGTTTTTT.

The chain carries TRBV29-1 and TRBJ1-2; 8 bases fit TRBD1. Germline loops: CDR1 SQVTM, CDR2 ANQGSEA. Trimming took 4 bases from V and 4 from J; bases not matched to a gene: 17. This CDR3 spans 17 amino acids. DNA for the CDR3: TGCAGCGTTGTTGGCGGGGACAGGCGTAACCAGGCCTATGGCTACACCTTC. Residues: CSVVGGDRRNQAYGYTF.

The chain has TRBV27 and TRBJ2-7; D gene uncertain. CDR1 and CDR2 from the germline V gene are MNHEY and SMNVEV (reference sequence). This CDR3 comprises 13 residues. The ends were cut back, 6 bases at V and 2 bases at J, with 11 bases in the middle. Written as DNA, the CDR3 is TGTGCCAGCAGCCGCGACTTACCCTACGAGCAGTACTTC. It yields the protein CASSRDLPYEQYF.

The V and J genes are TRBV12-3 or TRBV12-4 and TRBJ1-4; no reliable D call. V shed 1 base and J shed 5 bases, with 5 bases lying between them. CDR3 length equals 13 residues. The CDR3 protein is CASSLGQNEKLFF. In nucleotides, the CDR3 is TGTGCCAGCAGTTTAGGTCAGAATGAAAAACTGTTTTTT.

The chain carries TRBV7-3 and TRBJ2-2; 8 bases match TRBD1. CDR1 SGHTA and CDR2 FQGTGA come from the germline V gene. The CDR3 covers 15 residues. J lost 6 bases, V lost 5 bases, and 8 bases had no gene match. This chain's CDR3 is CASSIRDRPPGELFF. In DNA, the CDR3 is TGTGCCAGCAGCATCCGGGACAGGCCTCCCGGGGAGCTGTTTTTT.

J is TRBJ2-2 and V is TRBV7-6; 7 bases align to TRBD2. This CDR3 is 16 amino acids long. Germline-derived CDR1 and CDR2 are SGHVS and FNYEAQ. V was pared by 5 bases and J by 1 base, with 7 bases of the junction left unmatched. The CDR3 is CASSRRTSLNTGELFF. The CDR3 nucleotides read TGTGCCAGCAGCCGACGGACTAGTCTGAACACCGGGGAGCTGTTTTTT.

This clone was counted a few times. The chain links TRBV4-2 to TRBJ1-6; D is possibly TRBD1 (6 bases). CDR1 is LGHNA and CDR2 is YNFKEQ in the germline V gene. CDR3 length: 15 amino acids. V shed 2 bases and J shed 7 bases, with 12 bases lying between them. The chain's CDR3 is CASSQTRQDNSPLHF. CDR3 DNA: TGTGCCAGCAGCCAAACGAGACAGGACAATTCACCCCTCCACTTT.

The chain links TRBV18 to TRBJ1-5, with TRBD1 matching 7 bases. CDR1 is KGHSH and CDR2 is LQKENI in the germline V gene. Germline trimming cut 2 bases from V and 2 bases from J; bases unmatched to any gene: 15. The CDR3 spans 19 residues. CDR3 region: CASSPKNLQNRGGNQPQHF. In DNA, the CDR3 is TGTGCCAGCTCACCAAAAAACCTCCAAAACAGGGGTGGCAATCAGCCCCAGCATTTT.

The CDR3 protein is CASSSAPGQGNTEAFF. The DNA of the CDR3 is TGTGCCAGCAGCTCTGCTCCGGGACAGGGGAACACTGAAGCTTTCTTT. This chain connects TRBV7-2 to TRBJ1-1; TRBD1 matches at 9 bases. Losses at the gene ends were 4 bases for V and 1 base for J; bases not matched to a gene: 7. CDR3 length equals 16 residues. Germline CDR1 and CDR2: SGHTA and FQGNSA.

The CDR3 sequence is CSVEQAAGQPQHF. The CDR3 coding sequence is TGCAGCGTTGAACAGGCAGCGGGTCAGCCCCAGCATTTT. The V and J genes are TRBV29-1 and TRBJ1-5; no clear D. V dropped 2 bases and J dropped 6 bases, with 11 bases sitting between them. The V gene's germline CDR1 is SQVTM and CDR2 ANQGSEA. There are 13 residues in the CDR3.

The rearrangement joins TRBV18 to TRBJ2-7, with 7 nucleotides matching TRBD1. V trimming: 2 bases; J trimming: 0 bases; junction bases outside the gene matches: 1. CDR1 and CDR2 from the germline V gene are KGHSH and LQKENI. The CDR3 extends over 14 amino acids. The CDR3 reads CASSPTGASYEQYF. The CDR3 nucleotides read TGTGCCAGCTCACCAACAGGGGCCTCCTACGAGCAGTACTTC.

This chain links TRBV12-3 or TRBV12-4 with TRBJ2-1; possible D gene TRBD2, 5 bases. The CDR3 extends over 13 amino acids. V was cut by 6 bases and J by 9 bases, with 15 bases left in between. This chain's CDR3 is CASRPGGYGEQFF. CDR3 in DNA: TGTGCCAGCAGGCCAGGCGGGTACGGTGAGCAGTTCTTC.

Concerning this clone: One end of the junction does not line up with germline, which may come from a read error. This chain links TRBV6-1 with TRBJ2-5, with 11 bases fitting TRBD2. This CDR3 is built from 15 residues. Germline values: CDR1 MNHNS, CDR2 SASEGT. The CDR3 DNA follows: TGTGCCAGCAATGAAGTCGGGACTAGCGGAAAGACCCAGTACTTC. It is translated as CASNEVGTSGKTQYF.

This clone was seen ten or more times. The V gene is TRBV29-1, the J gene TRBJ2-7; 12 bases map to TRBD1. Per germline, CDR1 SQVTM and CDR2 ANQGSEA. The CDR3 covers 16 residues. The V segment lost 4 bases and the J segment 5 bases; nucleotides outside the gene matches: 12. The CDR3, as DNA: TGCAGCGTTGTGATCCTCCGGGACAGGGGGCGGAACGAGCAGTACTTC. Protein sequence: CSVVILRDRGRNEQYF.

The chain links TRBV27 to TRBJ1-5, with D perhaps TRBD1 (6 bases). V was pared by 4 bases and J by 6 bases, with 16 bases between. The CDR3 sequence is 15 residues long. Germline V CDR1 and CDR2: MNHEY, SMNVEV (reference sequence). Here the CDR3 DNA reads TGTGCCAGCAGTTCCTACAGGGACCGCGGTCAGCCCCAGCATTTT. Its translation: CASSSYRDRGQPQHF.

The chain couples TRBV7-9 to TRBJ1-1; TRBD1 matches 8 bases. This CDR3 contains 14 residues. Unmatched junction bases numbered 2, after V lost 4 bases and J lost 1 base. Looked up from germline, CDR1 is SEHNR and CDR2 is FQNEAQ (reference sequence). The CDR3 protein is CASSSRGPNTEAFF. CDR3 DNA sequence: TGTGCCAGCAGCTCCAGGGGGCCGAACACTGAAGCTTTCTTT.

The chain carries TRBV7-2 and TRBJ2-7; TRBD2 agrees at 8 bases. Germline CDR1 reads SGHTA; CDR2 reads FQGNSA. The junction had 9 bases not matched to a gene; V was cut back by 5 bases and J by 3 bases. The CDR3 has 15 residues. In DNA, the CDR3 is TGTGCCAGCAGCCGGGGGACTAGAGGTTTCTACGAGCAGTACTTC. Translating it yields CASSRGTRGFYEQYF. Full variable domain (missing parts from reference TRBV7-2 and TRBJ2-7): GAGVSQSPSNKVTEKGKDVELRCDPISGHTALYWYRQSLGQGLEFLIYFQGNSAPDKSGLPSDRFSAERTGGSVSTLTIQRTQQEDSAVYLCASSRGTRGFYEQYFGPGTRLTVT.

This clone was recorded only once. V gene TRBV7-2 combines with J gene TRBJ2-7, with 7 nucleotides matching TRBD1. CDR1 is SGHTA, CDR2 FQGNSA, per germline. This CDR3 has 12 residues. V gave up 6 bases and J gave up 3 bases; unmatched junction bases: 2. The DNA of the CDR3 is TGTGCCAGCAGGGGGACAGACTACGAGCAGTACTTC. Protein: CASRGTDYEQYF. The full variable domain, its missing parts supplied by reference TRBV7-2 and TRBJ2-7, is GAGVSQSPSNKVTEKGKDVELRCDPISGHTALYWYRQSLGQGLEFLIYFQGNSAPDKSGLPSDRFSAERTGGSVSTLTIQRTQQEDSAVYLCASRGTDYEQYFGPGTRLTVT.

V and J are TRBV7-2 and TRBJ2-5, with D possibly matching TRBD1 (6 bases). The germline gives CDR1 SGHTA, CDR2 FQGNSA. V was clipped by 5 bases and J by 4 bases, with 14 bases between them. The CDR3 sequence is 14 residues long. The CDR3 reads CASSRSGEAETQYF. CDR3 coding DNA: TGTGCCAGCAGCCGGTCAGGGGAAGCAGAGACCCAGTACTTC. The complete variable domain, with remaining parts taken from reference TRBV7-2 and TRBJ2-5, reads GAGVSQSPSNKVTEKGKDVELRCDPISGHTALYWYRQSLGQGLEFLIYFQGNSAPDKSGLPSDRFSAERTGGSVSTLTIQRTQQEDSAVYLCASSRSGEAETQYFGPGTRLLVL.

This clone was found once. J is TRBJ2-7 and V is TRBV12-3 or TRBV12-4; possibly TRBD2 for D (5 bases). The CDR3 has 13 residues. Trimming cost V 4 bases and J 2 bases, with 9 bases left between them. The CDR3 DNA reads TGTGCCAGCAGTTACGGGAATACCTACGAGCAGTACTTC. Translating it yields CASSYGNTYEQYF.

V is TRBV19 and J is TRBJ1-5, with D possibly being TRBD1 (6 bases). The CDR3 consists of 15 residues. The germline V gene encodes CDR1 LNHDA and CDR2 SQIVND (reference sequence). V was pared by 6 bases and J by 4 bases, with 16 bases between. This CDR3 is CASRGTARGNQPQHF. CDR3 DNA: TGTGCCAGTAGAGGGACGGCTAGGGGGAATCAGCCCCAGCATTTT.

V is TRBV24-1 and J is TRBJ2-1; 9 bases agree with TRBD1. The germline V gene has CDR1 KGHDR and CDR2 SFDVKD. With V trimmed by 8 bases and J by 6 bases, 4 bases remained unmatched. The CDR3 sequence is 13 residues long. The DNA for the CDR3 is TGTGCCACCACAAGGGGACAGGGCAATGAGCAGTTCTTC. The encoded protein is CATTRGQGNEQFF.

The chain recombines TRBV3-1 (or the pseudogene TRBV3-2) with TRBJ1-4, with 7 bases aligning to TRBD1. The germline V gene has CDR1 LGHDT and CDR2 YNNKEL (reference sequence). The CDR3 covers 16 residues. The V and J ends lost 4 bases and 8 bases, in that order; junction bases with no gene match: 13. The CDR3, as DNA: TGTGCCAGCAGCCTTCAACCGACAGGGAGAGGGGAAAAACTGTTTTTT. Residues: CASSLQPTGRGEKLFF.

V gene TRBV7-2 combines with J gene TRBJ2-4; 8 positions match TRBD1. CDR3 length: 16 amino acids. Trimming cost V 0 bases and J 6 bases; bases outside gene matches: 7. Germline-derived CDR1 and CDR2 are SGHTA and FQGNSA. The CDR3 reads CASSLARTGGGNIQYF. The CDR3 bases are TGTGCCAGCAGCTTAGCCCGTACAGGGGGTGGAAACATTCAGTACTTC.

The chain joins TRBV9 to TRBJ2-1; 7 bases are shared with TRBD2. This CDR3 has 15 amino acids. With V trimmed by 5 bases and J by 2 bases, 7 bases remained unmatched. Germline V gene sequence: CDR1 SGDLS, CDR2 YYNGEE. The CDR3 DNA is TGTGCCAGCAGAGCGGGATCTAGCACCTACAATGAGCAGTTCTTC. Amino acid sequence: CASRAGSSTYNEQFF. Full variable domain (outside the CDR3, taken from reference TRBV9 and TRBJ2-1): DSGVTQTPKHLITATGQRVTLRCSPRSGDLSVYWYQQSLDQGLQFLIQYYNGEERAKGNILERFSAQQFPDLHSELNLSSLELGDSALYFCASRAGSSTYNEQFFGPGTRLTVL.